This T cell receptor beta chain is from a study of T-cell memory formation after mild COVID-19. Overall study results and limits: From day 15 to 85, contracting clones were balanced between CD4 and CD8, whereas later expanders leaned toward CD4+. Second-wave clones reaching peak frequency on day 37 lacked confirmed SARS-CoV-2 specificity.

TCRdb re-called the 5' RACE reads through MiXCR, storing one row per CDR3 protein. The data show some 14,000 distinct CDR3 sequences, around 12% seen once. The CDR3 spans 15 residues. V shed 6 bases and J 0 bases; nucleotides not matched to a gene: 3. This clonotype was observed many times. Its antigen is unidentified. The sample consisted of PBMCs or a T cell subset sorted from them (not recorded which). This chain connects TRBV12-3 or TRBV12-4 to TRBJ2-3; TRBD2 matches at 10 bases. The clonotype was recovered from an adult woman who had mild COVID-19 (a few samples of this study predate the infection). Cell type and time point are not known. The CDR3: CASSSLAGSTDTQYF. CDR3 nucleotides: TGTGCCAGCAGCTCACTAGCGGGGAGCACAGATACGCAGTATTTT.